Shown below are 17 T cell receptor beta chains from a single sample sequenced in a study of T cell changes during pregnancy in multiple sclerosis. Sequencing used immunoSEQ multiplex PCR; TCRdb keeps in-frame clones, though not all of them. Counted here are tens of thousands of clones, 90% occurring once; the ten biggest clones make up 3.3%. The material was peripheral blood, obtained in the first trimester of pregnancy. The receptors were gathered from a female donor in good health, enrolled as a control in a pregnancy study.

CDR3 DNA: TGTGCCAGTAGTAGCAGACAGGGTTACGAGCAGTACTTC. This gives the protein CASSSRQGYEQYF. The chain links TRBV19 to TRBJ2-7, with 7 nucleotides matching TRBD1. Germline-derived CDR1 and CDR2 are LNHDA and SQIVND (reference sequence). The CDR3 contains 13 residues. Unmatched junction bases numbered 4, after V lost 4 bases and J lost 4 bases.

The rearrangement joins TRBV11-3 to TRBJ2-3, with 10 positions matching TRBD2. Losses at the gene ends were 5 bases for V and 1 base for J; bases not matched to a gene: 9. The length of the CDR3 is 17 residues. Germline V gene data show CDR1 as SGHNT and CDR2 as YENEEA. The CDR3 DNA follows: TGTGCCAGCAGCGCGGGGACCGGGACTAGCGGCACAGATACGCAGTATTTT. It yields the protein CASSAGTGTSGTDTQYF. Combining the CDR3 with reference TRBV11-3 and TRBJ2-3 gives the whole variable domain EAGVVQSPRYKIIEKKQPVAFWCNPISGHNTLYWYLQNLGQGPELLIRYENEEAVDDSQLPKDRFSAERLKGVDSTLKIQPAELGDSAVYLCASSAGTGTSGTDTQYFGPGTRLTVL.

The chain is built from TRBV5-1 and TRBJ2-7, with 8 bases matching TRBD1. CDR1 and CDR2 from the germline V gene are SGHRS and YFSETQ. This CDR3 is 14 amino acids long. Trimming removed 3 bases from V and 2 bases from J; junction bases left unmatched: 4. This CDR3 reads CASSSLQGAYEQYF. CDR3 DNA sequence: TGCGCCAGCAGCTCTTTACAGGGGGCCTACGAGCAGTACTTC.

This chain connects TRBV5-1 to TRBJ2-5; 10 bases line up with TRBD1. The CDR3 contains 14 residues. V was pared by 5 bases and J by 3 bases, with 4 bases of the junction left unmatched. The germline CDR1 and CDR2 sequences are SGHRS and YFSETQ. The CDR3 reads CASSTGQGKETQYF. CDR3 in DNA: TGCGCCAGCAGTACGGGACAGGGGAAAGAGACCCAGTACTTC.

CDR3: CASSLMRGQETQYF. CDR3 nucleotides: TGTGCCAGCAGCTTGATGAGGGGGCAAGAGACCCAGTACTTC. The chain combines TRBV5-6 with TRBJ2-5; D perhaps matches TRBD1 (6 bases). V dropped 1 base and J dropped 2 bases, with 9 bases sitting between them. Germline CDR1 SGHDT, CDR2 YYEEEE. The CDR3 loop spans 14 amino acids.

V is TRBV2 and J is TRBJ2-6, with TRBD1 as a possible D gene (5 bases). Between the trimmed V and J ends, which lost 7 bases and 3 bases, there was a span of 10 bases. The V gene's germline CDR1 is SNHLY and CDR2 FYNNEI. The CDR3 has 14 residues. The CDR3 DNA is TGTGCCAGCACGAAGGGGTATGGGGCCAACGTCCTGACTTTC. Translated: CASTKGYGANVLTF.

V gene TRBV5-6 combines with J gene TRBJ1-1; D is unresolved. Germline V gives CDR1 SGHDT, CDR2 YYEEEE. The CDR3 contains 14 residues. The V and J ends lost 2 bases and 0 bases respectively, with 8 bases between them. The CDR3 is CASSLRGLNTEAFF. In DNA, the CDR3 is TGTGCCAGCAGCTTAAGAGGTCTGAACACTGAAGCTTTCTTT.

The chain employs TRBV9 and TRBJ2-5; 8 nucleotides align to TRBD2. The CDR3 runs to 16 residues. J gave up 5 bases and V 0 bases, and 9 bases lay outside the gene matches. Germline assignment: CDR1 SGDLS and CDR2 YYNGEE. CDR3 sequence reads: CASSVDRLGGGETQYF. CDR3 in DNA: TGTGCCAGCAGCGTAGACCGCTTGGGCGGGGGGGAGACCCAGTACTTC.

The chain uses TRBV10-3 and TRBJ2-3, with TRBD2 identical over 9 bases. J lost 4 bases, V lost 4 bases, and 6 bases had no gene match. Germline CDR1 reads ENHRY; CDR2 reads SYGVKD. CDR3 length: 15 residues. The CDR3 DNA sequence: TGTGCCATCAGTGGTCAGCGGGGGGACGCAGATACGCAGTATTTT. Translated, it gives CAISGQRGDADTQYF.

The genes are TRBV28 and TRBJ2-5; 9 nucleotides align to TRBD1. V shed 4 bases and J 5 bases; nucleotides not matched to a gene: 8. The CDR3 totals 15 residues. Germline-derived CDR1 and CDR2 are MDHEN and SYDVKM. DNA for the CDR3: TGTGCCAGCAGTTCCCCGACGACAGGGGGGGAGACCCAGTACTTC. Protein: CASSSPTTGGETQYF. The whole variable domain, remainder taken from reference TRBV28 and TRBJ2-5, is DVKVTQSSRYLVKRTGEKVFLECVQDMDHENMFWYRQDPGLGLRLIYFSYDVKMKEKGDIPEGYSVSREKKERFSLILESASTNQTSMYLCASSSPTTGGETQYFGPGTRLLVL.

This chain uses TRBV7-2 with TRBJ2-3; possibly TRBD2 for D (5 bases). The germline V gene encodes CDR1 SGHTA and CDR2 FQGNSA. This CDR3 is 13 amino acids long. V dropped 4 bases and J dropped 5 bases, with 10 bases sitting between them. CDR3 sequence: CASSSNSGDTQYF. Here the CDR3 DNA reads TGTGCCAGCAGCTCGAACAGCGGAGATACGCAGTATTTT.

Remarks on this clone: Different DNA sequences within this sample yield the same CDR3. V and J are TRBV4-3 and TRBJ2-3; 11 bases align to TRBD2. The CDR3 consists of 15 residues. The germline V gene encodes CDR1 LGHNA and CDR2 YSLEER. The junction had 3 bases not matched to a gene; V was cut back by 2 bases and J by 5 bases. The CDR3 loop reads CASSQTSGRGDTQYF. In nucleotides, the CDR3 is TGCGCCAGCAGCCAAACTAGCGGGAGAGGAGATACGCAGTATTTT.

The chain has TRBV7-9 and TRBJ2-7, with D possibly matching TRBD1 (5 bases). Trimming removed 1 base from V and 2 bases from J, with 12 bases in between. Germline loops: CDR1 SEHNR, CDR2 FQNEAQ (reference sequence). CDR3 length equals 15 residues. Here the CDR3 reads CASSLGSGKAYEQYF. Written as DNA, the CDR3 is TGTGCCAGCAGCTTAGGATCAGGGAAGGCCTACGAGCAGTACTTC. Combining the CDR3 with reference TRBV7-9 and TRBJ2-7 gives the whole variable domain DTGVSQNPRHKITKRGQNVTFRCDPISEHNRLYWYRQTLGQGPEFLTYFQNEAQLEKSRLLSDRFSAERPKGSFSTLEIQRTEQGDSAMYLCASSLGSGKAYEQYFGPGTRLTVT.

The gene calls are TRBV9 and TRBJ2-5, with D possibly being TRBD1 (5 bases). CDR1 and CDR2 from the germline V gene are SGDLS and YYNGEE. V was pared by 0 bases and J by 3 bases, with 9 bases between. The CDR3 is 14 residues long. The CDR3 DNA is TGTGCCAGCAGCGTAGGTGTGACAGAAGAGACCCAGTACTTC. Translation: CASSVGVTEETQYF.

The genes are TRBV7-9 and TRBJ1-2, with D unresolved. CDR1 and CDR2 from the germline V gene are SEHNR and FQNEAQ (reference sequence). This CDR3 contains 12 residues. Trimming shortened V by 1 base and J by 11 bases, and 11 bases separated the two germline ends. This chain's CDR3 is CASSLVKREYTF. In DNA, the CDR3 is TGTGCCAGCAGCTTAGTAAAGCGAGAGTACACCTTC.

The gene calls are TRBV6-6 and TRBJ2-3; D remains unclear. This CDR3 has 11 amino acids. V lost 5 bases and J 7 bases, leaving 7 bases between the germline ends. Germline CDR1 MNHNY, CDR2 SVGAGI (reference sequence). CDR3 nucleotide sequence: TGTGCCAGCAGTCTAGAGAATACGCAGTATTTT. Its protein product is CASSLENTQYF.

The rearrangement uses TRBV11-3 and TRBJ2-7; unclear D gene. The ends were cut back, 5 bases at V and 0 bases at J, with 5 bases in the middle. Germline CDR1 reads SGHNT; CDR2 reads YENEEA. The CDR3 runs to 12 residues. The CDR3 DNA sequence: TGTGCCAGCAGCGCCAGCTCCTACGAGCAGTACTTC. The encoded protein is CASSASSYEQYF.